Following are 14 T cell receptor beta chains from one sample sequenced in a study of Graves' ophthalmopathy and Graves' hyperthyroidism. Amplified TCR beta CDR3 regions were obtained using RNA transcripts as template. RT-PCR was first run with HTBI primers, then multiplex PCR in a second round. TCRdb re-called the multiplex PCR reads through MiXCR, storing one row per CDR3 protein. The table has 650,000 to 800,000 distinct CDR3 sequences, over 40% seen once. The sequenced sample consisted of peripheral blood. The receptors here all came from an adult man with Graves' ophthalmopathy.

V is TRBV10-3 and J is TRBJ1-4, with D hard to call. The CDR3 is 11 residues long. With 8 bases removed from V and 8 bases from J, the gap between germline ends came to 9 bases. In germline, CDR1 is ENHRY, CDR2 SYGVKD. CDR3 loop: CAIGGGEKLFF. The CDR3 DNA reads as TGTGCCATCGGAGGAGGGGAAAAACTGTTTTTT.

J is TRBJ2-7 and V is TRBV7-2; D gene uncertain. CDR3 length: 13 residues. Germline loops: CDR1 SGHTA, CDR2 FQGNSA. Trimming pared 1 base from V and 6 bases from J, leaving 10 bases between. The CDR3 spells CASSLGLFGEQYF. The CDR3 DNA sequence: TGTGCCAGCAGCTTAGGTCTCTTTGGCGAGCAGTACTTC.

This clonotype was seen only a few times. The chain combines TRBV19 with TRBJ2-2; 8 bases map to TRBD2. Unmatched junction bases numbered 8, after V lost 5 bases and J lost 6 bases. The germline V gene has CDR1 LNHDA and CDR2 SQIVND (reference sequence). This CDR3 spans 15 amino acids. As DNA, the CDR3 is TGTGCCAGTAGTTGGTGGACTAGCAGTTCCGGGGAGCTGTTTTTT. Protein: CASSWWTSSSGELFF.

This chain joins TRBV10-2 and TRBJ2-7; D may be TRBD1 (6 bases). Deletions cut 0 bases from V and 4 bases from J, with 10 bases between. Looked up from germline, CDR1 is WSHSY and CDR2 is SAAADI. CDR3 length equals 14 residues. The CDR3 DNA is TGCGCCAGCAGTGAGTCGTCAGGGGTTTACGAGCAGTACTTC. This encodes CASSESSGVYEQYF.

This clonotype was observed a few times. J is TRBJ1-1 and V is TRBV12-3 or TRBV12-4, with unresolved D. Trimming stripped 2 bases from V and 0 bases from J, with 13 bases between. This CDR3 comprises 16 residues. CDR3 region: CASSLLGRRLNTEAFF. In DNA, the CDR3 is TGTGCCAGCAGTTTATTAGGGCGCAGGTTGAACACTGAAGCTTTCTTT.

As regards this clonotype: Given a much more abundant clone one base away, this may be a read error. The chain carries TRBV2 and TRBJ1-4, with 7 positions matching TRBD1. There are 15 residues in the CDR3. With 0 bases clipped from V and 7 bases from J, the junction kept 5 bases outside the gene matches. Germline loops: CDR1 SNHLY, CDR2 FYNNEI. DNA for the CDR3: TGTGCCAGCAGTGAAGCGCTTGCAGGGGGTGAAAAACTGTTTTTT. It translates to CASSEALAGGEKLFF.

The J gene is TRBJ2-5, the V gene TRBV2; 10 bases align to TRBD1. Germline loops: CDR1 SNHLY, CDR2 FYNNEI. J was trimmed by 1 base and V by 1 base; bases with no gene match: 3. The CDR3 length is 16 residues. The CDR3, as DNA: TGTGCCAGCAGTGAAGGGGGACAGGGGTTCCAAGAGACCCAGTACTTC. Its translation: CASSEGGQGFQETQYF. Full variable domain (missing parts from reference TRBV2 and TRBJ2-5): EPEVTQTPSHQVTQMGQEVILRCVPISNHLYFYWYRQILGQKVEFLVSFYNNEISEKSEIFDDQFSVERPDGSNFTLKIRSTKLEDSAMYFCASSEGGQGFQETQYFGPGTRLLVL.

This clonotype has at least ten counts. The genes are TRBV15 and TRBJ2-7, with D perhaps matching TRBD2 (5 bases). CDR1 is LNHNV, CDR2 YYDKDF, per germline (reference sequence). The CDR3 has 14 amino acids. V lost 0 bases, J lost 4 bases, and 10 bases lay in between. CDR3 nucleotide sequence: TGTGCCACCAGCAGAGATTTAGCGACTTACGAGCAGTACTTC. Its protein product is CATSRDLATYEQYF.

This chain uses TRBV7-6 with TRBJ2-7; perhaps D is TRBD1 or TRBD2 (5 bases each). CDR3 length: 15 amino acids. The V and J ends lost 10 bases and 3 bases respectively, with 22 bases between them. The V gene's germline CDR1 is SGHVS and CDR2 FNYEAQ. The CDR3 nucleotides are TGTGCCATCAGTCTGGGCAGGGACGGGGACTACGAGCAGTACTTC. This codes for CAISLGRDGDYEQYF.

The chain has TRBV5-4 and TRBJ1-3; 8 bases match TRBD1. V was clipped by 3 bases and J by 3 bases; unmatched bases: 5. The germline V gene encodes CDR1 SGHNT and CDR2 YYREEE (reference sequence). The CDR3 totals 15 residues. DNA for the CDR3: TGTGCCAGCAGCTCAATGGGACAGGTTGGAAACACCATATATTTT. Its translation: CASSSMGQVGNTIYF.

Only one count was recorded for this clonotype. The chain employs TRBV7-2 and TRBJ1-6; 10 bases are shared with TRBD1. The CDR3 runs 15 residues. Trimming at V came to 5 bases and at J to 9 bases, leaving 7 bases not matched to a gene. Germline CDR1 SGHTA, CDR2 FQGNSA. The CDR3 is CASSGQGGAGSPLHF. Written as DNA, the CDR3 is TGTGCCAGCAGCGGACAGGGGGGTGCAGGTTCACCCCTCCACTTT. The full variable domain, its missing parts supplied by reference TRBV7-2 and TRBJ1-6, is GAGVSQSPSNKVTEKGKDVELRCDPISGHTALYWYRQSLGQGLEFLIYFQGNSAPDKSGLPSDRFSAERTGGSVSTLTIQRTQQEDSAVYLCASSGQGGAGSPLHFGNGTRLTVT.

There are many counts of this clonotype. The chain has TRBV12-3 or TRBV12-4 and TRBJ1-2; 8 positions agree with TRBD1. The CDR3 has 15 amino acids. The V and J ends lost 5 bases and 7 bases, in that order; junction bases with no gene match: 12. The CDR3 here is CASSLRNGQGPGYTF. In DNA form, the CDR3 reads TGTGCCAGCAGTCTGAGGAATGGACAGGGACCTGGCTACACCTTC.

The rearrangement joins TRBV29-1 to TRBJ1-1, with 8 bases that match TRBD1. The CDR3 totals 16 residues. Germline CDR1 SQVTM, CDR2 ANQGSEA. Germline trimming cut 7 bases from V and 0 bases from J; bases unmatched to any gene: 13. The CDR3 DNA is TGCAGCGCGGTGACAGGGGTGGTACGCGTGAACACTGAAGCTTTCTTT. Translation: CSAVTGVVRVNTEAFF. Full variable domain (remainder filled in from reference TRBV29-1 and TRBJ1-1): SAVISQKPSRDICQRGTSLTIQCQVDSQVTMMFWYRQQPGQSLTLIATANQGSEATYESGFVIDKFPISRPNLTFSTLTVSNMSPEDSSIYLCSAVTGVVRVNTEAFFGQGTRLTVV.

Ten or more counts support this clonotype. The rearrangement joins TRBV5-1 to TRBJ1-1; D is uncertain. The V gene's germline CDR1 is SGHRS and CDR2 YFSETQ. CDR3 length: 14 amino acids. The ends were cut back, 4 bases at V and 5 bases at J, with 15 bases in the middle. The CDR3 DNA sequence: TGCGCCAGCAGCCTGTCAACCGGAAGTACTGAAGCTTTCTTT. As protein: CASSLSTGSTEAFF.